The present entry profiles one T cell receptor (beta chain) with its context. What it recognizes is unknown. Germline V lookup: CDR1 MNHEY, CDR2 SVGAGI. The V and J ends lost 5 bases and 7 bases respectively, with 9 bases between them. CDR3 length equals 12 residues. Specified treatment: over 15 received Ad26.COV2.S at low or high dose, single or two shots; a few received placebo; per-sample allocation not given. Sampling was done on day 63 after the first vaccine or placebo injection. This Boston cohort included adults aged 18-55 years. Expressing Wuhan-strain SARS-CoV-2 spike, an Ad26 vector served as the vaccine. Libraries were prepared by immunoSEQ multiplex PCR; TCRdb keeps only in-frame clonotypes and omits some of them. The table shows approximately 350,000 clones, with around four fifths occurring only once. This entry belongs to a study of Ad26.COV2.S vaccination and SARS-CoV-2 variants. Whole-study findings and limits: Placebo and vaccine recipients had non-spike TCR breadth that was similar. Considerable breadth of spike-specific CD8+ and CD4+ T cell responses has reportedly been documented following vaccination.

The TCR comes from a person between 18 and 65 years old who received the Ad26.COV2.S COVID-19 vaccine or a placebo. The genes are TRBV6-5 and TRBJ1-5; D unclear. The sample consisted of peripheral blood, taken in a trial of Ad26.COV2.S vaccine versus placebo. The CDR3 spells CASSRTGQPQHF. The CDR3 DNA is TGTGCCAGCAGTAGAACGGGACAGCCCCAGCATTTT.